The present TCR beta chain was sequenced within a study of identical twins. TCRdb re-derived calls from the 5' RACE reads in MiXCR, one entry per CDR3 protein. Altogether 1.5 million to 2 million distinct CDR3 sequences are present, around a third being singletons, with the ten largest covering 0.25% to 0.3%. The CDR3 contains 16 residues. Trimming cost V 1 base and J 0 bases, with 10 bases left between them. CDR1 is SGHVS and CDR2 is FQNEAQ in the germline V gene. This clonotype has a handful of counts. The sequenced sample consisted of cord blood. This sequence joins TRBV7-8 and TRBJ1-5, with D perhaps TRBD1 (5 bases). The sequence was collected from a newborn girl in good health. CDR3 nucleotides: TGTGCCAGCAGCTTAGATGGGGCATATAGCAATCAGCCCCAGCATTTT. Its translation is CASSLDGAYSNQPQHF.